This T cell receptor (beta chain) was recorded in a study of PD-1 blockade in classical Hodgkin lymphoma. Overall study results and limits: At baseline, newly diagnosed patients reportedly showed less TCR diversity than healthy donors. Repertoire differences lack defined causes, possibly disease activity or prior therapy.

Profiling relied on immunoSEQ multiplex PCR, and the TCRdb table lists in-frame clones only, not all of them. The profile covers about 14,000 clones, with about 90% appearing a single time and approximately 5.9% taken by the ten largest. The sample's time point: newly diagnosed, previously untreated cHL patient sample. CD8+ T cells were isolated from thawed PBMCs by magnetic negative selection. Peripheral samples used as comparators were newly diagnosed, untreated classical Hodgkin lymphoma PBMCs. Comments on this clone: No antigen is known for it.

Sequencing input: CD8+ T cells from blood. The source is a human donor with classical Hodgkin lymphoma.

Written as DNA, the CDR3 is TGTGCCAGCAGCTTAGCGGACAGCCGATCCTACGAGCAGTACTTC. It is translated as CASSLADSRSYEQYF. This rearrangement joins TRBV7-9 to TRBJ2-7; possible D gene TRBD1, 6 bases. Trimming removed 0 bases at V and 1 base at J, with 10 bases between. Per the germline V gene, CDR1 is SEHNR and CDR2 is FQNEAQ (reference sequence). The CDR3 spans 15 residues.